This TCR beta chain is drawn from a study of blood T cell repertoires in COVID-19. Study details: Samples of COVID-19 (acute and convalescent) were obtained from the United States, Italy and Spain.

This CDR3 contains 15 residues. The V gene lost 8 bases and the J gene lost 8 bases, with 20 bases spanning the gap. The V gene's germline CDR1 is SGHRS and CDR2 YFSETQ. Authors' processing steps: Reference gene primer amplification in the assay estimated nucleated cell counts. TCRdb's copy holds only in-frame clones and misses some; the assay was immunoSEQ multiplex PCR. The V and J calls and the clone size are those of that table, but D and trimming were determined from the DNA. This table holds 150,000 to 200,000 clones, around 86% found once. The sample consisted of peripheral blood. The V and J genes are TRBV5-1 and TRBJ1-6; D not certain. The source of this sequence is a man aged 18-30 years with acute or convalescent COVID-19. CDR3 protein: CARTTHPPNDSPLHF. CDR3 in DNA: TGCGCCAGGACGACACACCCCCCGAATGATTCACCCCTCCACTTT.